This TCR beta chain was profiled in a study of CD8+ T cells in alopecia areata. Regarding the study as a whole: TCRs were shared less clearly across patients than in mice, possibly for HLA-related reasons. Clonality in lesional scalp, especially alopecia totalis/universalis, exceeded that of normal scalp.

As the sequencing template, cDNA was produced by extracting RNA and reverse transcribing it. Sequencing used immunoSEQ multiplex PCR; TCRdb keeps in-frame clones, though not all of them. The sample lists 98,000 or so clones, 45% to 60% occurring once. This clone was counted between two and nine times. Its antigen remains unknown. CDR3 length: 13 residues. Germline lookup yields CDR1 SQVTM and CDR2 ANQGSEA. Trimming took 6 bases from V and 1 from J, leaving 12 bases between them. Peripheral blood and lesional scalp punch biopsies came from alopecia areata patients. T lymphocytes (CD4+ and CD8+) were sorted from PBMCs.

V is TRBV29-1 and J is TRBJ1-2; TRBD1 might be the D (5 bases). The sequenced material came from NKG2D-low CD8+ T cells sorted from blood. The source is a human donor with alopecia areata. CDR3 bases: TGCAGCGTGTTGTACGACAGTAACTATGGCTACACCTTC. Residues: CSVLYDSNYGYTF.